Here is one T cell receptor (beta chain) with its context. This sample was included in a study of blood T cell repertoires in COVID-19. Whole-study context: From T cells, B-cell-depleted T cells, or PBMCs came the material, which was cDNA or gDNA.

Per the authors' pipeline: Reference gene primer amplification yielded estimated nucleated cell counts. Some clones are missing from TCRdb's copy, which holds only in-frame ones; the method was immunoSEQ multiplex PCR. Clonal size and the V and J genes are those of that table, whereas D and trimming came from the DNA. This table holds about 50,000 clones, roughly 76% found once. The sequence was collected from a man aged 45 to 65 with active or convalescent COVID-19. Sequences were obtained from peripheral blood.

The CDR3 region has the DNA TGTGCCACCCCCTCGGACAGGAACGAAGGAGTTGCCAAAAACATTCAGTACTTC. This gives the protein CATPSDRNEGVAKNIQYF. V and J are TRBV25-1 and TRBJ2-4, with TRBD1 matching 7 bases. The V segment lost 10 bases and the J segment 1 base; nucleotides outside the gene matches: 19. This CDR3 contains 18 residues. CDR1 and CDR2 (germline): MGHDK, SYGVNS.